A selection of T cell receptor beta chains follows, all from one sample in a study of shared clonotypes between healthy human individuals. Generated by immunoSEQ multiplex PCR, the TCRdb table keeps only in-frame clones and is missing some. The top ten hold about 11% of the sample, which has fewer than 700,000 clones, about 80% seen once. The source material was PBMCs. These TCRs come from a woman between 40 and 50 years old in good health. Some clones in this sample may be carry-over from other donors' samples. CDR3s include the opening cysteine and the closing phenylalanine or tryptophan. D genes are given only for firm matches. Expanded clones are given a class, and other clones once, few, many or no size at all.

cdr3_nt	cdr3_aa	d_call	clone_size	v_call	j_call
TGTGCCAGCAGTGTTAGACGGGATGGTGGCTACACCTTC	CASSVRRDGGYTF	-	-	TRBV27	TRBJ1-2
TGCAGCCTTGTAATAGCGGGTCCCCAAGGGCCGCAGTATTTT	CSLVIAGPQGPQYF	TRBD2	-	TRBV29-1	TRBJ2-3
TGTGCCAGCAGAGCGGGGTCCGGGGAGCTGTTTTTT	CASRAGSGELFF	TRBD2	-	TRBV2	TRBJ2-2
TGTGCCAGCAGTCCTCTATCGGGCCTCACCTACGAGCAGTACTTC	CASSPLSGLTYEQYF	-	-	TRBV27	TRBJ2-7
TGTGCCAGCAGCTTATGGGGCGGGCTCTACAATGAGCAGTTCTTC	CASSLWGGLYNEQFF	-	-	TRBV7-3	TRBJ2-1
TGTGCCAGCAGCTCCCGGGCTAGCACAGATACGCAGTATTTT	CASSSRASTDTQYF	-	-	TRBV13	TRBJ2-3
TGTGCCAGCAGGGAGGGGCTACAAGAGACCCAGCACTTC	CASREGLQETQHF	-	-	TRBV27	TRBJ2-5
TGCAGCGTAACCACTAGCGGGTCCTACAATGAGCAGTTCTTC	CSVTTSGSYNEQFF	TRBD2	-	TRBV29-1	TRBJ2-1
TGTGCCATCAGTGAGTCGCAGGCAAACAACTATGGCTACACCTTC	CAISESQANNYGYTF	-	-	TRBV10-3	TRBJ1-2
TGTGCCACCAGCAGAACCGGGCCAGAGGCGCAGACCCAGTACTTC	CATSRTGPEAQTQYF	-	many	TRBV15	TRBJ2-5
TGCGCCAGCAGCCAGCCGGGAAGGTGGACTGAAGCTTTCTTT	CASSQPGRWTEAFF	-	-	TRBV4-1	TRBJ1-1
TGTGCCAGTAGTACGCAGGTCCAAGAGACCCAGTACTTC	CASSTQVQETQYF	-	-	TRBV19	TRBJ2-5
TGTGCCACCAGCAGCGGGGGGGGAGATACGCAGTATTTT	CATSSGGGDTQYF	TRBD2	few	TRBV15	TRBJ2-3
TGTGCCAGCAGACGGACGGGACTAGCGGGAGGGCCCTTGCGCGAGCAGTACTTC	CASRRTGLAGGPLREQYF	TRBD2	-	TRBV11-2	TRBJ2-7
TGTGCCAGCAGCTCTACAGGGTACTATGGCTACACCTTC	CASSSTGYYGYTF	-	-	TRBV7-2	TRBJ1-2
TGTGCCAGCAGTTTCATCGGTCCGGGACGGAATCAGCCCCAGCATTTT	CASSFIGPGRNQPQHF	-	few	TRBV28	TRBJ1-5
TGTGCCAGCAGCGCCGTAGGGCAGAACAATCAGCCCCAGCATTTT	CASSAVGQNNQPQHF	-	-	TRBV6-1	TRBJ1-5
TGTGCCAGCAGCCCTGGGACTAGCGGTCAAGGGCCCGGGGAGCTGTTTTTT	CASSPGTSGQGPGELFF	TRBD2	-	TRBV5-6	TRBJ2-2
TGTGCCAGCAGTGAGAGGTCGGACTCACCCTACGAGCAGTACTTC	CASSERSDSPYEQYF	-	-	TRBV2	TRBJ2-7
TGTGCCACCAGCAGAGATCCGGGGGTCATGAACACTGAAGCTTTCTTT	CATSRDPGVMNTEAFF	-	-	TRBV15	TRBJ1-1
TGTGCCACCACGCCGGGCCCCGGAGAGTATTCACCCCTCCACTTT	CATTPGPGEYSPLHF	-	-	TRBV6-1	TRBJ1-6
TGTGCCAGCAGCGGGGCGTACGAGCAGTACTTC	CASSGAYEQYF	-	-	TRBV28	TRBJ2-7
TGTGCCACCCTATCCGGGACCGATTACAATGAGCAGTTCTTC	CATLSGTDYNEQFF	-	-	TRBV10-3	TRBJ2-1
TGTGCCAGCAGCCCTCTAGCGGGAGCCTACAATGAGCAGTTCTTC	CASSPLAGAYNEQFF	TRBD2	-	TRBV7-2	TRBJ2-1
TGCGCCAGCAGCTTGGAGGGCCAATCCTACGAGCAGTACTTC	CASSLEGQSYEQYF	-	-	TRBV5-1	TRBJ2-7
TGTGCCAGCAGCCTCACGGACAGGGGACTTTCCTATGGCTACACCTTC	CASSLTDRGLSYGYTF	TRBD1	once	TRBV4-2	TRBJ1-2
TGTGCCAGCAGCTTAGGGATCGTGAACACTGAAGCTTTCTTT	CASSLGIVNTEAFF	-	-	TRBV5-6	TRBJ1-1
TGTGCCAGCAGTGAAAGTCAGGCAGATACGCAGTATTTT	CASSESQADTQYF	-	-	TRBV6-1	TRBJ2-3
TGTGCCAGCACCCCCAGTCGCACTGAAGCTTTCTTT	CASTPSRTEAFF	-	-	TRBV28	TRBJ1-1
TGTGCCTGGAACTACCAAGAGACCCAGTACTTC	CAWNYQETQYF	-	-	TRBV30	TRBJ2-5